The T cell receptor (beta chain) described here comes from a study of shared clonotypes between healthy human individuals. Overall study context: CD4 naive and CD4 memory each took three plates per donor, while CD8 naive took two and CD8 memory one.

This clone occurred once. Sequencing was performed with immunoSEQ multiplex PCR; in TCRdb, only in-frame clones are kept and a portion is missing. The sample holds 2 million to 2.5 million clones, around 95% seen once. The V segment lost 5 bases and the J segment 4 bases; nucleotides outside the gene matches: 10. This CDR3 is 15 amino acids long. Germline V gene data show CDR1 as SGHVS and CDR2 as FQNEAQ. Sample: naive CD4+ T cells sorted from blood. Subset: CD45RA+ positively selected. The origin of this receptor is a man between 18 and 29 years old in good health. The chain carries TRBV7-8 and TRBJ1-2; 7 nucleotides match TRBD1. The CDR3 nucleotides read TGTGCCAGCAGCCTCCGGTGGGACAGCTCCTATGGCTACACCTTC. It yields the protein CASSLRWDSSYGYTF.